This TCR beta chain came from a study of T cell repertoires in cytomegalovirus infection. This clonotype was seen a few times. What it binds is unknown. The J segment lost 7 bases and the V segment lost 0 bases, leaving 5 bases of the junction unmatched. The CDR3 spans 16 residues. Looked up from germline, CDR1 is LGHNA and CDR2 is YNFKEQ. Each CDR3 protein is one row after TCRdb ran MiXCR on the reads. The sample has about 400,000 distinct CDR3 sequences, over 15% seen once. Study observations and caveats: The ex vivo response was dominated by HLA-C-restricted CMV-specific TCR beta clonotypes.

The chain links TRBV4-2 to TRBJ2-1; 11 bases line up with TRBD2. The sequencing sample was made of PBMCs. This TCR derives from a human donor in good health (CMV status not recorded). Some clones in this sample may be carry-over from other donors' samples. The CDR3 protein is CASSQDLAGGQNEQFF. The CDR3 DNA reads as TGTGCCAGCAGCCAAGATTTAGCGGGGGGGCAGAATGAGCAGTTCTTC.